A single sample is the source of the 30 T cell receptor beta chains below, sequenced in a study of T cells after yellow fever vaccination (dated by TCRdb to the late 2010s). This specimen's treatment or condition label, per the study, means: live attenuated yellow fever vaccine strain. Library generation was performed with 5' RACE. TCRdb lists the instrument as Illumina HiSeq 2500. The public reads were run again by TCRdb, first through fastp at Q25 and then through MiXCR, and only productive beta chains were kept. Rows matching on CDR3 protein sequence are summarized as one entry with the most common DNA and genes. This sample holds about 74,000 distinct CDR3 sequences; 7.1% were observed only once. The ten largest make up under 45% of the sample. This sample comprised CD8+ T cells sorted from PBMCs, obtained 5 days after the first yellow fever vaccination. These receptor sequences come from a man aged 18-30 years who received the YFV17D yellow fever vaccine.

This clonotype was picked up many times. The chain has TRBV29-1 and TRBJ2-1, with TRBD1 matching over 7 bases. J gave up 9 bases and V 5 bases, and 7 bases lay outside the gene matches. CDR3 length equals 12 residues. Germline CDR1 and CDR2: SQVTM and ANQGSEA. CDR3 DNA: TGCAGCGTTTACGACAGGGCCGGTGAGCAGTTCTTC. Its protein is CSVYDRAGEQFF.

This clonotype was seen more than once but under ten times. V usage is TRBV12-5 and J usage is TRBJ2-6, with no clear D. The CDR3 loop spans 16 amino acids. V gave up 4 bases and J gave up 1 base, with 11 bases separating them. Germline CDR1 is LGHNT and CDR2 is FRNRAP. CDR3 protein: CASGSETVSGANVLTF. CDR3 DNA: TGTGCTAGTGGTTCGGAGACGGTTTCTGGGGCCAACGTCCTGACTTTC.

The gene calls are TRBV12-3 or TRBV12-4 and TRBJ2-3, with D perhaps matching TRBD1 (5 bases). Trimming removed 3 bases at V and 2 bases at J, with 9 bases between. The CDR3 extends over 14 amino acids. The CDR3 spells CASSLGLFTDTQYF. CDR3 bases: TGTGCCAGCAGTTTGGGGCTATTCACAGATACGCAGTATTTT.

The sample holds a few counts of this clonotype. The CDR3 sequence is CSVRARNEQFF. The CDR3 DNA sequence: TGCAGCGTCCGGGCTCGCAATGAGCAGTTCTTC. V is TRBV29-1 and J is TRBJ2-1; D gene uncertain. Trimming shortened V by 6 bases and J by 6 bases, and 9 bases separated the two germline ends. The CDR3 extends over 11 amino acids. CDR1 is SQVTM, CDR2 ANQGSEA, per germline.

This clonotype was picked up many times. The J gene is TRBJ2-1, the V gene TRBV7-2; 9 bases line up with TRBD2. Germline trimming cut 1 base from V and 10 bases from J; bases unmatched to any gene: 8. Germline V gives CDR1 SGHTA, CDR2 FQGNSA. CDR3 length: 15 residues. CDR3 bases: TGTGCCAGCAGCTTAGAAAGGGGTAGCGGGGGCGAGCAGTTCTTC. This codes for CASSLERGSGGEQFF.

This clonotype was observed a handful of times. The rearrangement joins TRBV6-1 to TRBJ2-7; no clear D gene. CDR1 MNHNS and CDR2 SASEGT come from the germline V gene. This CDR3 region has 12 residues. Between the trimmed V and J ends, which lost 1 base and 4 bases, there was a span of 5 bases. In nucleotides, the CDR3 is TGTGCCAGCAGTGAAGAAAGTTACGAGCAGTACTTC. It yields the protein CASSEESYEQYF.

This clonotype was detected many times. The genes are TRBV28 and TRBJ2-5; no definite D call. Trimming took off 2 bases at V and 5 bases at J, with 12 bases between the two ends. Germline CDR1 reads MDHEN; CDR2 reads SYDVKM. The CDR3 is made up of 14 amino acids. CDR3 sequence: CASSLEPHGETQYF. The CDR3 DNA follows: TGTGCCAGCAGTTTAGAACCGCATGGGGAGACCCAGTACTTC.

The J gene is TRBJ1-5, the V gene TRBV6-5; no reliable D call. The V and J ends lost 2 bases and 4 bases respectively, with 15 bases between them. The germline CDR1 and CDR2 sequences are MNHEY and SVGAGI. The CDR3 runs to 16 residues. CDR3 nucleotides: TGTGCCAGCAGTTACCCCGACCGGGGTCGAAATCAGCCCCAGCATTTT. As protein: CASSYPDRGRNQPQHF.

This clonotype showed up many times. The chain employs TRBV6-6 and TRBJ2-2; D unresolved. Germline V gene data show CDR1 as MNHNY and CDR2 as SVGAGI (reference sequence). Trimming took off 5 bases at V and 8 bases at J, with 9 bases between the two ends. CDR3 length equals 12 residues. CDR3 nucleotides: TGTGCCAGCAGTGTTAACCCGGGGGAGCTGTTTTTT. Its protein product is CASSVNPGELFF.

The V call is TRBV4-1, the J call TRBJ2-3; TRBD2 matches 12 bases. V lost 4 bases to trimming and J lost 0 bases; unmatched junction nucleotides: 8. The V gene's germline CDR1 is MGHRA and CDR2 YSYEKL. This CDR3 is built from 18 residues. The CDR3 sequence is CASSPLAGGLTSTDTQYF. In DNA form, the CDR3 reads TGCGCCAGCAGCCCGCTAGCGGGGGGGCTCACTAGCACAGATACGCAGTATTTT.

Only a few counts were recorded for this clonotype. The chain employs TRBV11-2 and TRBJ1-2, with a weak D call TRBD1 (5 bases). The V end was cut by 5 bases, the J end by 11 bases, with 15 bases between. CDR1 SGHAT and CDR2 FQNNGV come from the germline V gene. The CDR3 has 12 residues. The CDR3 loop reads CASSGAGNSYTF. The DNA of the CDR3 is TGTGCCAGCAGCGGGGCAGGGAACTCTTACACCTTC.

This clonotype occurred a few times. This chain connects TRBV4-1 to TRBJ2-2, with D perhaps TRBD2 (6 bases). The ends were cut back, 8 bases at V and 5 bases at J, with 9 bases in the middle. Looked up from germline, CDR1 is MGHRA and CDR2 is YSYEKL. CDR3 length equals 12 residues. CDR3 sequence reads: CASRRVTGELFF. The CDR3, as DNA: TGCGCCAGCCGGAGGGTAACCGGGGAGCTGTTTTTT.

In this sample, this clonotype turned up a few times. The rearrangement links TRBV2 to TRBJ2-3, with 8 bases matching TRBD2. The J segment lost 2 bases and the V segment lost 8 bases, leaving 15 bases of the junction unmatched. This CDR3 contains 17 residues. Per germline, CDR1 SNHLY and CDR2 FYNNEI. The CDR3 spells CASSAGDSGIYTDTQYF. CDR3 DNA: TGTGCCAGCTCAGCGGGGGATTCGGGGATTTACACAGATACGCAGTATTTT.

The CDR3 nucleotides read TGCGCCAGCAGCCTACTAGAAGGGAGCGAGACCCAGTACTTC. This translates into CASSLLEGSETQYF. This rearrangement joins TRBV4-1 to TRBJ2-5, with D perhaps TRBD2 (5 bases). The CDR3 has 14 amino acids. With 4 bases removed from V and 5 bases from J, the gap between germline ends came to 14 bases. Germline V gives CDR1 MGHRA, CDR2 YSYEKL.

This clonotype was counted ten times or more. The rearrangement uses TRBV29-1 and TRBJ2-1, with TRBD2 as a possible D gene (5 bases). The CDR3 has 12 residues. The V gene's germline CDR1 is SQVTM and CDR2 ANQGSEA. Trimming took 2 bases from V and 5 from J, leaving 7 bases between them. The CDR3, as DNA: TGCAGCGTTGAACCCGGGGACAATGAGCAGTTCTTC. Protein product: CSVEPGDNEQFF.

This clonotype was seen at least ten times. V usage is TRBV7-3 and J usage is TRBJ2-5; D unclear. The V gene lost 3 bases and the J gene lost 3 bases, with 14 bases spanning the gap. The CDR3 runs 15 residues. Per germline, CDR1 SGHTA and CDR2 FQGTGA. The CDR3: CASSFGQQGEETQYF. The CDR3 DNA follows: TGTGCCAGCAGCTTTGGGCAGCAAGGAGAAGAGACCCAGTACTTC. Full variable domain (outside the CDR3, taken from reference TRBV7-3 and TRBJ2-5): GAGVSQTPSNKVTEKGKYVELRCDPISGHTALYWYRQSLGQGPEFLIYFQGTGAADDSGLPNDRFFAVRPEGSVSTLKIQRTERGDSAVYLCASSFGQQGEETQYFGPGTRLLVL.

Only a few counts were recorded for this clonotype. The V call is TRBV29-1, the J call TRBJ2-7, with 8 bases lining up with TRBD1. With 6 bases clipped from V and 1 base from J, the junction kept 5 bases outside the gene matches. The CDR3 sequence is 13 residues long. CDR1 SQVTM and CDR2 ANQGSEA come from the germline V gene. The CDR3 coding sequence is TGCAGCGTGGAGGACAGGGAGTCCTACGAGCAGTACTTC. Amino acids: CSVEDRESYEQYF.

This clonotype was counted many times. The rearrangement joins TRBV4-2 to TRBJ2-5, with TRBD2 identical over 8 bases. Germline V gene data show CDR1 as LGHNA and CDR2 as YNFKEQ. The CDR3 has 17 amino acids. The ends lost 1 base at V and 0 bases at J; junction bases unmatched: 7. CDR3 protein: CASSQVLAGGNQETQYF. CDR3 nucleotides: TGTGCCAGCAGCCAAGTCCTGGCGGGGGGCAACCAAGAGACCCAGTACTTC.

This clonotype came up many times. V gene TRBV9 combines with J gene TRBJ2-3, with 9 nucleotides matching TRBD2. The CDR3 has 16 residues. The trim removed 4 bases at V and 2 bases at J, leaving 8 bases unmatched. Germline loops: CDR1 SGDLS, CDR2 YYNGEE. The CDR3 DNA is TGTGCCAGCAGCCCACACAGACTAGCGGACACAGATACGCAGTATTTT. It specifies CASSPHRLADTDTQYF.

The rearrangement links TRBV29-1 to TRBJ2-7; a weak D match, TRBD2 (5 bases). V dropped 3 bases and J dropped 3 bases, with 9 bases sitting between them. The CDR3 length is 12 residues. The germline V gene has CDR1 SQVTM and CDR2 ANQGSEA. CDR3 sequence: CSVDAGNYEQYF. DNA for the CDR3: TGCAGCGTTGATGCCGGGAACTACGAGCAGTACTTC.

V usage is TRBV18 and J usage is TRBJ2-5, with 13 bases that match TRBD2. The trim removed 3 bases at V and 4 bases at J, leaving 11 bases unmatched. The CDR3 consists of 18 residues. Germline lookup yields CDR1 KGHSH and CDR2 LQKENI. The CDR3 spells CASSPEAPGLAGLETQYF. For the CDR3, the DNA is TGTGCCAGCTCACCTGAAGCCCCGGGACTAGCGGGGCTAGAGACCCAGTACTTC. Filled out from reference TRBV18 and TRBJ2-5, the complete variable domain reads NAGVMQNPRHLVRRRGQEARLRCSPMKGHSHVYWYRQLPEEGLKFMVYLQKENIIDESGMPKERFSAEFPKEGPSILRIQQVVRGDSAAYFCASSPEAPGLAGLETQYFGPGTRLLVL.

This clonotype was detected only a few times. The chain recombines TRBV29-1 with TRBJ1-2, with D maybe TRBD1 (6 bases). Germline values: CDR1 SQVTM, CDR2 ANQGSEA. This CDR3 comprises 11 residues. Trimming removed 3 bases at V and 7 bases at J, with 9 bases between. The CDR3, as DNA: TGCAGCGTTGATAGGGGGGTTGGCTACACCTTC. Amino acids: CSVDRGVGYTF.

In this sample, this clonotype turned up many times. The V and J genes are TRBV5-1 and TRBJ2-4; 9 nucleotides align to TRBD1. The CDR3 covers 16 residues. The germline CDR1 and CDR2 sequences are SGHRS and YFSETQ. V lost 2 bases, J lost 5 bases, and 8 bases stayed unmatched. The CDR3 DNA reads TGCGCCAGCAGCTTTACAGGGGGCGAGGTAGAAAACATTCAGTACTTC. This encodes CASSFTGGEVENIQYF.

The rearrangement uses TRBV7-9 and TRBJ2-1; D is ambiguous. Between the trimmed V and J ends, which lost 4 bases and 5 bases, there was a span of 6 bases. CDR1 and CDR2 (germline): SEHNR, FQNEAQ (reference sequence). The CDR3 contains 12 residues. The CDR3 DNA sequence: TGTGCCAGCAGCTCCGCCAACAATGAGCAGTTCTTC. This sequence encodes CASSSANNEQFF.

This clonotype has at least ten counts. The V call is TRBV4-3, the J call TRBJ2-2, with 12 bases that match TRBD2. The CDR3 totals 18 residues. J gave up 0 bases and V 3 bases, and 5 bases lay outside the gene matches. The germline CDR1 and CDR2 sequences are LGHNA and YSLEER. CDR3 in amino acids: CASSQRLAGETNTGELFF. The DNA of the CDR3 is TGCGCCAGCAGCCAGAGACTAGCGGGGGAGACGAACACCGGGGAGCTGTTTTTT.

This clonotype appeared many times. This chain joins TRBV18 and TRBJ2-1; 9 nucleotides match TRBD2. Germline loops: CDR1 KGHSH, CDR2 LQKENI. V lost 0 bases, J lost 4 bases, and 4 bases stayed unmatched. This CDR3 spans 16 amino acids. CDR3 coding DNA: TGTGCCAGCTCACCACCGCCTAGCGGGGTTTACAATGAGCAGTTCTTC. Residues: CASSPPPSGVYNEQFF.

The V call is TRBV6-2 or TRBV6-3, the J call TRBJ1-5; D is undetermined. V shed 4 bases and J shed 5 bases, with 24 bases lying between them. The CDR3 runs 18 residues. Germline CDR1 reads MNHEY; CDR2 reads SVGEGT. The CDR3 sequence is CASSSDHRAALWHQPQHF. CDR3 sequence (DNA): TGTGCCAGCAGTTCCGACCACCGGGCCGCGCTTTGGCATCAGCCCCAGCATTTT.

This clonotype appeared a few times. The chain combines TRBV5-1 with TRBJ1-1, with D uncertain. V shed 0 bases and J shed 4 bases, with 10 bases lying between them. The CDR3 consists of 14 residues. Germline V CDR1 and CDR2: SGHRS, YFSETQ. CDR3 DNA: TGCGCCAGCAGCTTGGCAGGTGTGACCACTGAAGCTTTCTTT. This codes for CASSLAGVTTEAFF.

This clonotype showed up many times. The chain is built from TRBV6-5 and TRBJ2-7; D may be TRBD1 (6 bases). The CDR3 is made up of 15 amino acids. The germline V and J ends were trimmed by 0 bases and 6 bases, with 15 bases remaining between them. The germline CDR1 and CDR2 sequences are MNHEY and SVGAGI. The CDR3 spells CASSYSRDTASEQYF. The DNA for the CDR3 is TGTGCCAGCAGTTACTCCCGGGACACAGCCTCCGAGCAGTACTTC.

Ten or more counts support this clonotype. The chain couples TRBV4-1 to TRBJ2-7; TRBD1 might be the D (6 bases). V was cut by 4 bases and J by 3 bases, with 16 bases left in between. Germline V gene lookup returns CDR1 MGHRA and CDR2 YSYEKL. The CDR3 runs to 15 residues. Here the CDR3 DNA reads TGCGCCAGCAGCCGGGCTGCAACAGGGAACTACGAGCAGTACGTC. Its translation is CASSRAATGNYEQYV.